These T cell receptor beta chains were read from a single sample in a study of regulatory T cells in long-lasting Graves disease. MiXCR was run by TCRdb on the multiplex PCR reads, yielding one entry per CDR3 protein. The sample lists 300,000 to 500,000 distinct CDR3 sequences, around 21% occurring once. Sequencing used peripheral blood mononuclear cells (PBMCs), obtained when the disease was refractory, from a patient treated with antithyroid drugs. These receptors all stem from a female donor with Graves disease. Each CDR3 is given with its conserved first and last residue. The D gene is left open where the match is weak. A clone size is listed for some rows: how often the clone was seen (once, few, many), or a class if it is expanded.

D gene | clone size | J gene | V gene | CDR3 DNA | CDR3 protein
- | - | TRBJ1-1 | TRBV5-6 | TGTGCCAGCAGCTTCTATATGAACACTGAAGCTTTCTTT | CASSFYMNTEAFF
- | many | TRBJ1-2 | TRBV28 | TGTGCCAGCAGCGCAAGCTCAGGGGAGAGGGACTATGGCTACACCTTC | CASSASSGERDYGYTF
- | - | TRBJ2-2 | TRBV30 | TGTGCCTGGAGTGAACTAGCAACCGGGGAGCTGTTTTTT | CAWSELATGELFF
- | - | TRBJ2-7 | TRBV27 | TGTGCCAGCAGTTTATCTGGAGCCGGGACTCCCTACGAGCAGTACTTC | CASSLSGAGTPYEQYF
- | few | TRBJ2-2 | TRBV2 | TGTGCCGGCAGTGTGACAGTGGAGCTGTTTTTT | CAGSVTVELFF
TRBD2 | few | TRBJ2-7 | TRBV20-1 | TGCAGTGCTAGTTTGGCGGGAGGGGAATGGAACTACGAGCAGTACTTC | CSASLAGGEWNYEQYF
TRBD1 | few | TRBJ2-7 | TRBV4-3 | TGCGCCAGCAGCCCGGGGGGGACAGGGGGCCCCGTCGAGCAGTACTTC | CASSPGGTGGPVEQYF
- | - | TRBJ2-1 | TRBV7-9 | TGTGCCAGCAGCATTTCAACGAATGAGCAGTTCTTC | CASSISTNEQFF
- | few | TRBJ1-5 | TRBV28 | TGTGCCAGCAGAAATCAGGGTAGGGGCAATCAGCCCCAGCATTTT | CASRNQGRGNQPQHF
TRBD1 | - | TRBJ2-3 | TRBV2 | TGTTCTGGGGGACAGAGCACAGATACGCAGTATTTT | CSGGQSTDTQYF
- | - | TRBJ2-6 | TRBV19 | TGTGCCAGTAGCCTTCAGACAGGGAGGAAGTCTGGGGCCAACGTCCTGACTTTC | CASSLQTGRKSGANVLTF
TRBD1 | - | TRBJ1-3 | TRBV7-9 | TGTGCCACCTCGGACAGGGATGATAGAAACACCATATATTTT | CATSDRDDRNTIYF
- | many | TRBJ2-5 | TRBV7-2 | TGTGCCAGCAGCCCCCTCGGTGGGGCCCAGTACTTC | CASSPLGGAQYF
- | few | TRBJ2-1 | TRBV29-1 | TGCAGCGCCCCAGGACACAATGAGCAGTTCTTC | CSAPGHNEQFF
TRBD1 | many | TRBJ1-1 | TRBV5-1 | TGCGCCAGCAGTACCGGGACAGGAGGAACTGAAGCTTTCTTT | CASSTGTGGTEAFF
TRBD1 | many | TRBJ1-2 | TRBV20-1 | TGCAGTGCTTATGGACAGGGTGCAAACTATGGCTACACCTTC | CSAYGQGANYGYTF
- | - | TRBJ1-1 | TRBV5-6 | TGTGCCAGCAACCCGGGTTGGGGTAATGAAGCTTTCTTT | CASNPGWGNEAFF
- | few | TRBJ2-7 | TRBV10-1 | TGCGCCAGCAGTGATGGACGGCGATCTTACGAGCAGTACTTC | CASSDGRRSYEQYF
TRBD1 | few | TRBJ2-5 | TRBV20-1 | TGCAGTGCTGTCCTGGACAGGGGAGTGGAAGAGACCCAGTACTTC | CSAVLDRGVEETQYF
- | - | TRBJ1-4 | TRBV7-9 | TGTGCCAGCAGCCCACAGGGAGGAGTGTATGAAAAACTGTTTTTT | CASSPQGGVYEKLFF
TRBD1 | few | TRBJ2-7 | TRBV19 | TGTGCCAGTAGCGGGACAGGCCCTTCCTACGAGCAGTACTTC | CASSGTGPSYEQYF
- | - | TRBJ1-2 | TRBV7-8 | TGTGCCAGCAGCTTAGAGGGGGACATCTATGGCTACACCTTC | CASSLEGDIYGYTF
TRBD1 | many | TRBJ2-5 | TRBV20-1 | TGCAGTGCTCGCCCGGGACAGGAGACCCAGTACTTC | CSARPGQETQYF
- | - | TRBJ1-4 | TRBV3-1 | TGTGCCAGCAGCCCTCAGGGGCGGACTAATGAAAAACTGTTTTTT | CASSPQGRTNEKLFF
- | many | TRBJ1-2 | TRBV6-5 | TGTGCCAGCATTTATAAAGGGGGGGCGGGCTACACCTTC | CASIYKGGAGYTF
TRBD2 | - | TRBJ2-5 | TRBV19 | TGTGCCAGTAGTACTACGGGACTAGCAGAGACCCAGTACTTC | CASSTTGLAETQYF
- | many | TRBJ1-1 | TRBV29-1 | TGCAGCGTTAAAAGGGAGGGTGCTGAAGCTTTCTTT | CSVKREGAEAFF
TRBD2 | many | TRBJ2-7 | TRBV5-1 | TGCGCCAGCAGCTTGTACGGGAGGGACGAGCAGTACTTC | CASSLYGRDEQYF
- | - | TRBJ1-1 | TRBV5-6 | TGTGCCAGCGAGGTAGGGCCCACGAACACTGAAGCTTTCTTT | CASEVGPTNTEAFF
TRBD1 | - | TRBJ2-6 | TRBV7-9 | TGTGCCAGCAGCCGGACAGGTACAAGCTCTGGGGCCAACGTCCTGACTTTC | CASSRTGTSSGANVLTF
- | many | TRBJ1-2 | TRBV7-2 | TGTGCCAGCAGCCCCGGGAGAGGGAAAGGCTACACCTTC | CASSPGRGKGYTF
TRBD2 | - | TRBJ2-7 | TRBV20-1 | TGCAGTGCTAGAGATATTGGCGGGAGGGGCTACGAGCAGTACTTC | CSARDIGGRGYEQYF
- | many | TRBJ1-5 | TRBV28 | TGTGCCAGCAGTTTTCTTAGCAATCAGCCCCAGCATTTT | CASSFLSNQPQHF
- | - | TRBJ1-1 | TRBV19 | TGTGCCAGTAACGGTATTGGGGGGATGGCGAGTGAAGCTTTCTTT | CASNGIGGMASEAFF
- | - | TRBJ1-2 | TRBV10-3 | TGTGCCATCTCCCAGGTTGACTATGGCTACACCTTC | CAISQVDYGYTF
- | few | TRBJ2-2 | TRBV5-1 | TGCGCCAGCAGAGCCGGGGCCATGAACACCGGGGAGCTGTTTTTT | CASRAGAMNTGELFF
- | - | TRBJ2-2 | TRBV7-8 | TGTGCCAGCAGCTGGGGGGAGAGTCCCGGGGAGCTGTTTTTT | CASSWGESPGELFF
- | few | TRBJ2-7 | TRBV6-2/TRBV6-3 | TGTGCCAGCAGTTCCCAAAACGAGCAGTACTTC | CASSSQNEQYF
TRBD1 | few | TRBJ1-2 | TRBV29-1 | TGCAGCGTTGAGGGAACCGGGACAGGGGTTGGCTACACCTTC | CSVEGTGTGVGYTF
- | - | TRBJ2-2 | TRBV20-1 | TGCAGTGCTAGATCCCTTATCACCGGGGAGCTGTTTTTT | CSARSLITGELFF
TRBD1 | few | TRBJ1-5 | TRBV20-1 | TGCAGTGCTGTAAAAGGACAGGGGGCGGGACAGCCCCAGCATTTT | CSAVKGQGAGQPQHF
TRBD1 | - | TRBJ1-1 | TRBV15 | TGTGCCACCAGCCCGACAGGGACAGCGACTGAAGCTTTCTTT | CATSPTGTATEAFF
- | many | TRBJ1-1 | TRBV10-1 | TGCGCCAGTAGTAAGGCTTGGGGCACTGAAGCTTTCTTT | CASSKAWGTEAFF
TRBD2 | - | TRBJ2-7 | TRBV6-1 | TGTGCCAGCAGTCCTAGCGGGAGTCAGGACGAGCAGTACTTC | CASSPSGSQDEQYF
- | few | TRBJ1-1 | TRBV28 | TGTGCCAGCAGTTCGACGGTCATCGCTTTCTTT | CASSSTVIAFF